These 17 T cell receptor beta chains originate from one sample sequenced in a study of T cell responses to AZD1222 COVID-19 vaccine. The repertoire was sequenced with immunoSEQ multiplex PCR; TCRdb's copy has only in-frame clones and lacks some. This table holds roughly 120,000 clones, roughly 90% found once. This sample comprised peripheral blood, obtained on day 0 of AZD1222 vaccination. These receptors all come from an adult in good health.

This chain connects TRBV28 to TRBJ1-6; the D is unclear. V was pared by 5 bases and J by 5 bases, with 16 bases between. CDR3 length: 16 amino acids. In germline, CDR1 is MDHEN, CDR2 SYDVKM. The CDR3 here is CASSPDRRPNNSPLHF. CDR3 in DNA: TGTGCCAGCAGTCCGGATCGGAGACCAAATAATTCACCCCTCCACTTT.

The chain carries TRBV6-5 and TRBJ1-4; D is perhaps TRBD1 (5 bases). The V gene lost 11 bases and the J gene lost 2 bases, with 15 bases spanning the gap. Germline V gene lookup returns CDR1 MNHEY and CDR2 SVGAGI. This CDR3 has 14 amino acids. This CDR3 reads CAGGQKGTNEKLFF. Written as DNA, the CDR3 is TGTGCCGGGGGTCAGAAGGGCACTAATGAAAAACTGTTTTTT.

V gene TRBV11-2 combines with J gene TRBJ1-3; TRBD1 matches 10 bases. The V segment lost 2 bases and the J segment 7 bases; nucleotides outside the gene matches: 8. Germline assignment: CDR1 SGHAT and CDR2 FQNNGV. The CDR3 sequence is 16 residues long. CDR3 residues: CASSLRGQGSGNTIYF. The CDR3 nucleotides are TGTGCCAGCAGCTTAAGGGGACAGGGGTCCGGGAACACCATATATTTT.

The chain uses TRBV19 and TRBJ1-1; D uncertain. The length of the CDR3 is 12 residues. Trimming took 6 bases from V and 5 from J, leaving 10 bases between them. Germline CDR1 LNHDA, CDR2 SQIVND (reference sequence). CDR3 nucleotides: TGTGCCAGTAGCCCACCCGGGACTGAAGCTTTCTTT. Encoded protein: CASSPPGTEAFF.

The CDR3: CAWRGDYGYTF. The CDR3 DNA follows: TGTGCCTGGAGGGGGGATTATGGCTACACCTTC. This rearrangement joins TRBV30 to TRBJ1-2; maybe TRBD1 (5 bases). This CDR3 contains 11 residues. Per germline, CDR1 GTSNPN and CDR2 SVGIG (reference sequence). With 3 bases removed from V and 5 bases from J, the gap between germline ends came to 7 bases.

The V and J genes are TRBV5-4 and TRBJ2-5; 7 positions match TRBD1. V shed 1 base and J 3 bases; nucleotides not matched to a gene: 3. Germline CDR1 and CDR2: SGHNT and YYREEE (reference sequence). The CDR3 is 14 residues long. CDR3 DNA sequence: TGTGCCAGCAGCTTGAGGACAGGCGAAGAGACCCAGTACTTC. The encoded protein is CASSLRTGEETQYF. The full variable domain, in which reference TRBV5-4 and TRBJ2-5 provide the parts outside the CDR3, is ETGVTQSPTHLIKTRGQQVTLRCSSQSGHNTVSWYQQALGQGPQFIFQYYREEENGRGNFPPRFSGLQFPNYSSELNVNALELDDSALYLCASSLRTGEETQYFGPGTRLLVL.

This chain joins TRBV12-5 and TRBJ2-7, with TRBD2 identical over 7 bases. Trimming at V came to 8 bases and at J to 5 bases, leaving 9 bases not matched to a gene. This CDR3 is built from 13 residues. The germline gives CDR1 LGHNT, CDR2 FRNRAP. Here the CDR3 DNA reads TGTGCTAGTCTAAGCGGGGTTTTCGACGAGCAGTACTTC. Protein: CASLSGVFDEQYF. Looking up the rest from reference TRBV12-5 and TRBJ2-7 gives the full variable domain: DARVTQTPRHKVTEMGQEVTMRCQPILGHNTVFWYRQTMMQGLELLAYFRNRAPLDDSGMPKDRFSAEMPDATLATLKIQPSEPRDSAVYFCASLSGVFDEQYFGPGTRLTVT.

The CDR3 reads CASSRDSSWGEQFF. The CDR3 nucleotides read TGTGCCAGCAGCCGGGACAGCTCATGGGGTGAGCAGTTCTTC. The chain links TRBV14 to TRBJ2-1; TRBD1 aligns across 7 bases. The V and J ends lost 4 bases and 9 bases, in that order; junction bases with no gene match: 9. Germline CDR1 and CDR2: SGHDN and FVKESK. The CDR3 consists of 14 residues. Full variable domain (rest looked up from reference TRBV14 and TRBJ2-1): EAGVTQFPSHSVIEKGQTVTLRCDPISGHDNLYWYRRVMGKEIKFLLHFVKESKQDESGMPNNRFLAERTGGTYSTLKVQPAELEDSGVYFCASSRDSSWGEQFFGPGTRLTVL.

In its sample, this clone was seen once. The rearrangement links TRBV29-1 to TRBJ2-7, with D possibly matching TRBD1 (6 bases). The V end lost 6 bases, the J end lost 7 bases, and 19 bases lay between the germline ends. The CDR3 contains 13 residues. In germline, CDR1 is SQVTM, CDR2 ANQGSEA. CDR3 amino acids: CSVEDSERAEQYF. The DNA for the CDR3 is TGCAGCGTGGAGGACAGCGAACGTGCAGAGCAGTACTTC.

V usage is TRBV7-6 and J usage is TRBJ2-1, with 8 bases aligning to TRBD1. CDR1 and CDR2 from the germline V gene are SGHVS and FNYEAQ. The CDR3 covers 15 residues. V shed 1 base, J shed 4 bases, and the junction held 3 bases outside the gene matches. Written as DNA, the CDR3 is TGTGCCAGCAGCTTAGGGACAGGGATGTACAATGAGCAGTTCTTC. Protein product: CASSLGTGMYNEQFF.

V usage is TRBV7-9 and J usage is TRBJ2-7, with a weak D call TRBD1 (6 bases). V lost 5 bases to trimming and J lost 5 bases, with 16 bases between them. CDR3 length equals 14 residues. Germline lookup yields CDR1 SEHNR and CDR2 FQNEAQ (reference sequence). Here the CDR3 reads CASSRNPSGDEQYF. The CDR3 DNA reads TGTGCCAGCAGCCGAAACCCCTCAGGGGACGAGCAGTACTTC. The variable domain in full, completed from reference TRBV7-9 and TRBJ2-7, reads DTGVSQNPRHKITKRGQNVTFRCDPISEHNRLYWYRQTLGQGPEFLTYFQNEAQLEKSRLLSDRFSAERPKGSFSTLEIQRTEQGDSAMYLCASSRNPSGDEQYFGPGTRLTVT.

The rearrangement uses TRBV5-1 and TRBJ2-1; possibly TRBD2 for D (5 bases). This CDR3 is 14 amino acids long. Trimming left V 1 base short and J 8 bases short, with 13 bases between. Germline CDR1 and CDR2: SGHRS and YFSETQ. The CDR3 nucleotides are TGCGCCAGCAGCTTGAGCGGCCCTAGGGATGAGCAGTTCTTC. Encoded protein: CASSLSGPRDEQFF. Full variable domain (rest looked up from reference TRBV5-1 and TRBJ2-1): KAGVTQTPRYLIKTRGQQVTLSCSPISGHRSVSWYQQTPGQGLQFLFEYFSETQRNKGNFPGRFSGRQFSNSRSEMNVSTLELGDSALYLCASSLSGPRDEQFFGPGTRLTVL.

V gene TRBV6-9 combines with J gene TRBJ2-7, with TRBD1 matching 7 bases. This CDR3 comprises 17 residues. V gave up 4 bases and J gave up 0 bases; unmatched junction bases: 12. The germline V gene encodes CDR1 MNHGY and CDR2 SVAAGI. The CDR3 DNA follows: TGTGCCAGCAGTTGTGAGACAGGGCCGGGTTGCTCCTACGAGCAGTACTTC. The encoded protein is CASSCETGPGCSYEQYF.

This sequence joins TRBV27 and TRBJ1-5; D not resolved. Deletions cut 3 bases from V and 3 bases from J, with 6 bases between. CDR1 is MNHEY and CDR2 is SMNVEV in the germline V gene (reference sequence). This CDR3 region has 13 residues. The CDR3, as DNA: TGTGCCAGCAGTTTTGGCTACAATCAGCCCCAGCATTTT. Translating gives CASSFGYNQPQHF.

This chain joins TRBV9 and TRBJ2-7, with D unclear. Germline V gene data show CDR1 as SGDLS and CDR2 as YYNGEE. Deletions cut 3 bases from V and 5 bases from J, with 18 bases between. The CDR3 has 15 amino acids. This chain's CDR3 is CASSAFGQTADEQYF. CDR3 sequence (DNA): TGTGCCAGCAGCGCCTTTGGTCAGACCGCGGACGAGCAGTACTTC.

The chain links TRBV5-6 to TRBJ2-5; D is ambiguous. Trimming pared 1 base from V and 5 bases from J, leaving 9 bases between. This CDR3 contains 13 residues. Germline CDR1 is SGHDT and CDR2 is YYEEEE. The chain's CDR3 is CASSLNFAETQYF. The CDR3 bases are TGTGCCAGCAGCTTGAATTTTGCGGAGACCCAGTACTTC.

The V gene is TRBV19, the J gene TRBJ1-4, with D possibly TRBD1 on 6 matching bases. This CDR3 has 14 amino acids. The V end was cut by 8 bases, the J end by 4 bases, with 14 bases between. CDR1 is LNHDA, CDR2 SQIVND, per germline (reference sequence). The CDR3 reads CASAAGEDNEKLFF. The DNA of the CDR3 is TGTGCCAGTGCCGCAGGGGAGGATAATGAAAAACTGTTTTTT.